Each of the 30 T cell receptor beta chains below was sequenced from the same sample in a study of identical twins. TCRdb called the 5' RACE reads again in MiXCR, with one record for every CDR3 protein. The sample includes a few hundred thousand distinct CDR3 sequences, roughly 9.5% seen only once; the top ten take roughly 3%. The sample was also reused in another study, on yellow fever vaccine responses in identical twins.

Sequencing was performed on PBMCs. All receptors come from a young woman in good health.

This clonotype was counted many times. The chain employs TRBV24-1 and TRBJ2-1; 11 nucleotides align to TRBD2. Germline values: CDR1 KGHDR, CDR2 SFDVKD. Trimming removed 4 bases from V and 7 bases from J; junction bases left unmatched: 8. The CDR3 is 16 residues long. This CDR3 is CATSDPASGRINEQFF. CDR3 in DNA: TGTGCCACCAGTGACCCAGCTAGCGGGAGGATTAATGAGCAGTTCTTC.

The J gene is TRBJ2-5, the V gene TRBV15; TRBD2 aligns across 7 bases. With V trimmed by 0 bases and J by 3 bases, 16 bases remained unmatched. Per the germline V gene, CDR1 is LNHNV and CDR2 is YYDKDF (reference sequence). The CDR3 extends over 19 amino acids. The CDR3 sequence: CATSRDGGDVSRNKETQYF. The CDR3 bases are TGTGCCACCAGCAGAGATGGGGGGGACGTGTCCCGAAATAAAGAGACCCAGTACTTC.

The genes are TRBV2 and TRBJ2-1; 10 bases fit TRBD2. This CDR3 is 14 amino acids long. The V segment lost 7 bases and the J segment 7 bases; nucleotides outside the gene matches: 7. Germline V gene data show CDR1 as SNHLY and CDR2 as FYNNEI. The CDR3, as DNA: TGTGCCAGCACGGAGCGGGGGGGCGGGAATGAGCAGTTCTTC. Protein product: CASTERGGGNEQFF.

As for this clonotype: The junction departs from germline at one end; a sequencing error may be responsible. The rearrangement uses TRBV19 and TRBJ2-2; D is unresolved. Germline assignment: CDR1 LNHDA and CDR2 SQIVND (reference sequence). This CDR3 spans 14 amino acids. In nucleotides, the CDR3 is TGCGCCCGTGTTGGTGCAGGATACACCGGGGAGCTGTTTTTT. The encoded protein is CARVGAGYTGELFF.

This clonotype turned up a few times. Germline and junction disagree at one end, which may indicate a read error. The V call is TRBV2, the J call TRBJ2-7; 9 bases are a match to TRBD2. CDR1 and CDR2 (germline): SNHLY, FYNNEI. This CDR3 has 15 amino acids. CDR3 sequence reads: CASTEGGLALYEQYF. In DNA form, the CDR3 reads TGTGCCAGCACTGAAGGTGGACTAGCGCTCTACGAGCAGTACTTC.

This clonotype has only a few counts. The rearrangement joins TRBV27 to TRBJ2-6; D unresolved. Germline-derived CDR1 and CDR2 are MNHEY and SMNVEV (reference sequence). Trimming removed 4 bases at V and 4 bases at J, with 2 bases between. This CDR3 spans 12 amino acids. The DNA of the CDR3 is TGTGCCAGCAGTTGGGGGGCCAACGTCCTGACTTTC. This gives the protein CASSWGANVLTF.

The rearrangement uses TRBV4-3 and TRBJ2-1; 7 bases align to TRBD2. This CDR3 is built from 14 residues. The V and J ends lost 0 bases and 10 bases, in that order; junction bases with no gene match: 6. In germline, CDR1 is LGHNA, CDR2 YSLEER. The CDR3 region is CASSQERLADEQFF. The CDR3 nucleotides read TGCGCCAGCAGCCAAGAAAGGCTAGCGGACGAGCAGTTCTTC.

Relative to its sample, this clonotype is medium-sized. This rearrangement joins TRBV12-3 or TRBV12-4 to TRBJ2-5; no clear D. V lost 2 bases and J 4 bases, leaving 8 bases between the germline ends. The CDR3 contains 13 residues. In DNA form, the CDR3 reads TGTGCCAGCAGTTTATCTCTCGTAGAGACCCAGTACTTC. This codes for CASSLSLVETQYF.

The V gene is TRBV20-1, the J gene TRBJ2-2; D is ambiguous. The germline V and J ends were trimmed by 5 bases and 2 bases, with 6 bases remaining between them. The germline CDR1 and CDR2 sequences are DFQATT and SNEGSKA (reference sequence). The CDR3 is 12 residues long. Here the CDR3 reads CSAPSNTGELFF. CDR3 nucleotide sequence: TGCAGTGCTCCGTCTAACACCGGGGAGCTGTTTTTT.

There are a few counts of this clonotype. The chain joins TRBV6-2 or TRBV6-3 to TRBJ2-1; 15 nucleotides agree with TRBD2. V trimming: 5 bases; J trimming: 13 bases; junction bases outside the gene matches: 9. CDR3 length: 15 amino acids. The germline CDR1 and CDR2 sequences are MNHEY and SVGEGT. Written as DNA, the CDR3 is TGTGCCAGCAGTACCGGGACTAGCGGGGGGTTGGGACAGTTCTTC. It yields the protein CASSTGTSGGLGQFF.

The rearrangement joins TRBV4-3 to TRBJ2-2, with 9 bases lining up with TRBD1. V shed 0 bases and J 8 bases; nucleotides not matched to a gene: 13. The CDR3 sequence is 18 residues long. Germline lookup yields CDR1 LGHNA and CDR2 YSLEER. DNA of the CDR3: TGCGCCAGCAGCCAAGATAGACAGGGGGGAGGCCGTTTGGGGGAGCTGTTTTTT. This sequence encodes CASSQDRQGGGRLGELFF.

This CDR3 reads CSAFDWMPNNEQFF. The CDR3 DNA is TGCAGTGCCTTCGACTGGATGCCGAACAATGAGCAGTTCTTC. The J gene is TRBJ2-1, the V gene TRBV20-1; D not resolved. This CDR3 has 14 residues. The germline V gene encodes CDR1 DFQATT and CDR2 SNEGSKA (reference sequence). V shed 6 bases and J shed 5 bases, with 17 bases lying between them.

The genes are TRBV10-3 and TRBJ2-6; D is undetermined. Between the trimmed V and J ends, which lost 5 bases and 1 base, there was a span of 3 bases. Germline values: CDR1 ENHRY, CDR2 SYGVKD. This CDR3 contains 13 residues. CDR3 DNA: TGTGCCATCAGTAGATCTGGGGCCAACGTCCTGACTTTC. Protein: CAISRSGANVLTF.

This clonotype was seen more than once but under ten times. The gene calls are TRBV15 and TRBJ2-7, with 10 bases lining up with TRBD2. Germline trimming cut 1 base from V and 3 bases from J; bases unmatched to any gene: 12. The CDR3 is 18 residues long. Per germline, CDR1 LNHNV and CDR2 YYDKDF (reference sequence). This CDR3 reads CATSRGSGISGGSYEQYF. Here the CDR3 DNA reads TGTGCCACCAGCAGAGGAAGCGGTATTAGCGGGGGGAGCTACGAGCAGTACTTC.

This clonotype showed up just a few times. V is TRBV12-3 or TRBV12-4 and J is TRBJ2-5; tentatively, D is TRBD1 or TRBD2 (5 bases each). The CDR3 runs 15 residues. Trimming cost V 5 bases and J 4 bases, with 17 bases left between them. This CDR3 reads CASSTDSKGRETQYF. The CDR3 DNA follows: TGTGCCAGCAGTACGGACTCGAAGGGGAGAGAGACCCAGTACTTC.

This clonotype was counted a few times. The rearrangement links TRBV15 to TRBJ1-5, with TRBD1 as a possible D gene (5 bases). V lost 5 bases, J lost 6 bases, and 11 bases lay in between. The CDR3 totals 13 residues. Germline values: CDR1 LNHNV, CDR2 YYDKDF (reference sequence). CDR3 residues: CATSPQGGQPQHF. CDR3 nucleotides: TGTGCCACCAGCCCCCAGGGTGGTCAGCCCCAGCATTTT.

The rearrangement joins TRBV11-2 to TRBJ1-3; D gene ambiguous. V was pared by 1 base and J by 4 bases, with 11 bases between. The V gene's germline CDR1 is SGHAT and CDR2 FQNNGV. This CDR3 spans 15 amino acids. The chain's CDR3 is CASSLGWVSGNTIYF. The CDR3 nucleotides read TGTGCCAGCAGCTTAGGGTGGGTCTCCGGAAACACCATATATTTT.

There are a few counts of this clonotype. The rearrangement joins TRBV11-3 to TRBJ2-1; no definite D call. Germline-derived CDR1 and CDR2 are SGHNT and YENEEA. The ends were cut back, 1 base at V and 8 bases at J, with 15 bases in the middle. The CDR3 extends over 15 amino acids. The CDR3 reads CASSLGSRNWDEQFF. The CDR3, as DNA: TGTGCCAGCAGCTTAGGTTCGCGCAACTGGGATGAGCAGTTCTTC.

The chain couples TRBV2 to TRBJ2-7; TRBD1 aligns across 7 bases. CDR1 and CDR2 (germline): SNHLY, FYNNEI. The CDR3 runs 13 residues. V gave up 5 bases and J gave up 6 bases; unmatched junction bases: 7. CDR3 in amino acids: CASSRDSKGEQYF. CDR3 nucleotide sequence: TGTGCCAGCAGTCGGGACAGCAAGGGCGAGCAGTACTTC.

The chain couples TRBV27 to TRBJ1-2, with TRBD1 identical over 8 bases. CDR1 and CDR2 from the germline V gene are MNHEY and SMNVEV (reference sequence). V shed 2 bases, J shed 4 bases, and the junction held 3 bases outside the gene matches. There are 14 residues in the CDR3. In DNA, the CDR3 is TGTGCCAGCAGTTTACGACAGGGGCTCTATGGCTACACCTTC. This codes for CASSLRQGLYGYTF.

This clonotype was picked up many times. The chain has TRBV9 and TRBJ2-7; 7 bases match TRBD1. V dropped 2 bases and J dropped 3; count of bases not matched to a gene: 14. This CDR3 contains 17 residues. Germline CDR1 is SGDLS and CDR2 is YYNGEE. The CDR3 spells CASSVDDKQGIIYEQYF. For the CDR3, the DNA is TGTGCCAGCAGCGTGGACGATAAACAGGGGATCATCTACGAGCAGTACTTC.

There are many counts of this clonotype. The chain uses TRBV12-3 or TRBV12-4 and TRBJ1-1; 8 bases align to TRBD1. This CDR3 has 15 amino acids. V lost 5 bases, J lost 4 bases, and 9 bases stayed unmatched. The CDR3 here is CASSPTQGEATEAFF. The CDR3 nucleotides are TGTGCCAGCAGTCCGACACAGGGGGAAGCCACTGAAGCTTTCTTT.

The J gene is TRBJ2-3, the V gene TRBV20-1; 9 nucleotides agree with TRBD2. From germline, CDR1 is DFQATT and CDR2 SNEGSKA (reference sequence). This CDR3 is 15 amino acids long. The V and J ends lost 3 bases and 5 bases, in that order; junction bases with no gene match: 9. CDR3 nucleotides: TGCAGTGCTAGGGGAAAGCGGGGGGCCCTAGATACGCAGTATTTT. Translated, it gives CSARGKRGALDTQYF.

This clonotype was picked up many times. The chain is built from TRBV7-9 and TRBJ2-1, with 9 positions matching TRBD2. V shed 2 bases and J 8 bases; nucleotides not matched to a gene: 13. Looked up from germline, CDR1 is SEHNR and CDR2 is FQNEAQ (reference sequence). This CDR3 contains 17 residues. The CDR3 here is CASSLPGVSGRNYEQFF. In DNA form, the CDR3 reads TGTGCCAGCAGCTTACCCGGTGTTAGCGGGAGAAATTATGAGCAGTTCTTC.

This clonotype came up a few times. This chain's CDR3 is CSARATGNYEQYF. CDR3 nucleotides: TGCAGTGCTCGGGCCACGGGGAACTACGAGCAGTACTTC. The chain links TRBV20-1 to TRBJ2-7, with D maybe TRBD2 (5 bases). V lost 5 bases and J lost 3, with 14 bases in between. This CDR3 is built from 13 residues. Germline CDR1 DFQATT, CDR2 SNEGSKA (reference sequence).

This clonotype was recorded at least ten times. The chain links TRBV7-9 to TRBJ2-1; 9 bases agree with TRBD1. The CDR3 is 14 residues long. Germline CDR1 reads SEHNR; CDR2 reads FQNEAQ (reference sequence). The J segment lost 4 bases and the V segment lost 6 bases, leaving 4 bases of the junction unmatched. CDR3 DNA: TGTGCCAGCAGAGGACAGGGGTTGTACAATGAGCAGTTCTTC. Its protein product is CASRGQGLYNEQFF.

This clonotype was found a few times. The CDR3 sequence is CATSKGTGYEQYF. As DNA, the CDR3 is TGTGCCACCAGCAAAGGGACGGGTTACGAGCAGTACTTC. The chain couples TRBV24-1 to TRBJ2-7; the D call may be TRBD1 or TRBD2 (5 bases each). Germline CDR1 KGHDR, CDR2 SFDVKD. The germline V and J ends were trimmed by 7 bases and 4 bases, with 13 bases remaining between them. This CDR3 spans 13 amino acids.

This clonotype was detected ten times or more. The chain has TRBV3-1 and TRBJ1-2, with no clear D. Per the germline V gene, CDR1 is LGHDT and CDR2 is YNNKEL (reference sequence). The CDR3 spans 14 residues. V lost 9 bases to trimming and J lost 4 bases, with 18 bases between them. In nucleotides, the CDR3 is TGTGCCAGTCAAACCTCGGGCCTATCCTATGGCTACACCTTC. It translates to CASQTSGLSYGYTF.

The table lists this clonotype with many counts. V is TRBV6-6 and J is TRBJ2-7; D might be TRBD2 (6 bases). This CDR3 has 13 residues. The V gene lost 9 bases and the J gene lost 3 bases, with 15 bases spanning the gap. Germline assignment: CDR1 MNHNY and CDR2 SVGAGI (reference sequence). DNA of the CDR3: TGTGCCAGTCGGCGGGGTTGGGACTACGAGCAGTACTTC. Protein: CASRRGWDYEQYF.

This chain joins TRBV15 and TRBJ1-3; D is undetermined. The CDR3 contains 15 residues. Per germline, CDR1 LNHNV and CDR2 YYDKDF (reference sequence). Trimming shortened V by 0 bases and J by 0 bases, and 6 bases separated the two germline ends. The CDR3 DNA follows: TGTGCCACCAGCAGAGATTCATCCTCTGGAAACACCATATATTTT. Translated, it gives CATSRDSSSGNTIYF.